The sequence of this T cell receptor (beta chain) was determined in a study of cytomegalovirus exposure and HLA in healthy donors. Study-level information: The early release's HLA-typed donors yielded 65 million to 85 million unique TCRs.

CDR1 is SGHRS and CDR2 is YFSETQ in the germline V gene. CDR3 length: 13 amino acids. J gave up 5 bases and V 0 bases, and 1 base lay outside the gene matches. PCR employed 60 Vbeta and 13 Jbeta primers. The table came from immunoSEQ multiplex PCR; TCRdb's copy has only in-frame clones and leaves some out. This table holds approximately 200,000 clones, more than 65% found once. On this clone: Its antigen remains unknown. Other nucleotide sequences in the sample specify the same CDR3.

Broader study findings: Rare sequences made up most TCRs, while some public TCRs were found in many donors. Later analysis associated a missense DCLRE1C variant with TCR beta V- and J-gene trimming.

Sequenced: PBMCs. This TCR was sampled from a woman younger than 45 in good health and CMV-seropositive. V usage is TRBV5-1 and J usage is TRBJ1-2; 7 bases match TRBD1. The CDR3 reads CASSLDRGYGYTF. The CDR3 DNA reads TGCGCCAGCAGCTTGGACAGGGGATATGGCTACACCTTC.